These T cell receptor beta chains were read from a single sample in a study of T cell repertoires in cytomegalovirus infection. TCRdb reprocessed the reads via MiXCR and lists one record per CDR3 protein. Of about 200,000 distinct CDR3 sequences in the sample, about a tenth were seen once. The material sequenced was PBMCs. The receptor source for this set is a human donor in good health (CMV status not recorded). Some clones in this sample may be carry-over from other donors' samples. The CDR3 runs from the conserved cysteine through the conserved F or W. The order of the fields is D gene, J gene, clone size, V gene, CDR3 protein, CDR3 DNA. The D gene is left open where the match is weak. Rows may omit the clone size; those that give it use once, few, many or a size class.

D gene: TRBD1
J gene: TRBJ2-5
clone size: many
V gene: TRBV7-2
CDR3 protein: CASSSGQGRQETQYF
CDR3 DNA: TGTGCCAGCAGCTCCGGACAGGGCAGGCAAGAGACCCAGTACTTC

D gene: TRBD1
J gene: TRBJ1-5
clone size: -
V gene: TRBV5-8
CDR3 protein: CASGLDRGQPQHF
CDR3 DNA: TGTGCCAGCGGATTAGACAGGGGTCAGCCCCAGCATTTT

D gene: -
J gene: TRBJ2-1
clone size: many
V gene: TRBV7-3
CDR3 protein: CASSLDSRYSYNEQFF
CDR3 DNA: TGTGCCAGCAGCTTAGACTCTCGTTACTCCTACAATGAGCAGTTCTTC

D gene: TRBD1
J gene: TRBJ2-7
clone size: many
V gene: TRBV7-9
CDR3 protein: CASSPMAGQGFYEQYF
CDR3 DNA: TGTGCCAGCAGCCCCATGGCGGGACAGGGGTTCTACGAGCAGTACTTC

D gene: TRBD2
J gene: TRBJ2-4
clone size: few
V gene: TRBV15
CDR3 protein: CATSLGLAGVGYQNIQYF
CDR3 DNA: TGTGCCACCAGCTTGGGACTAGCGGGAGTGGGTTACCAAAACATTCAGTACTTC

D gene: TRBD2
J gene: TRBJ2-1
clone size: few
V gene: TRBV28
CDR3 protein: CASGGTSGSRLNEQFF
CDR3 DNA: TGTGCCTCGGGAGGGACTAGCGGGAGTAGGTTGAATGAGCAGTTCTTC

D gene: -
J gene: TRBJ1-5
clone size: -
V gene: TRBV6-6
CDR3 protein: CASSYSIQGRGNQPQHF
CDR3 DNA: TGTGCCAGCAGTTACTCGATCCAGGGGAGGGGGAATCAGCCCCAGCATTTT

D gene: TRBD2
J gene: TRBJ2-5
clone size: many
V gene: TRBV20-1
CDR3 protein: CSALRAGAAETQYF
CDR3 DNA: TGCAGTGCTTTAAGGGCGGGAGCTGCGGAGACCCAGTACTTC

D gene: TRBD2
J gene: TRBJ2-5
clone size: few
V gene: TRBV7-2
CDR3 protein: CASSFSSGGQGTQYF
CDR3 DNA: TGTGCCAGCAGCTTCAGTAGCGGGGGGCAGGGGACCCAGTACTTC

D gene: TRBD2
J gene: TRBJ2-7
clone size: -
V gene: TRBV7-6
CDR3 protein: CASSLEASGGEQYF
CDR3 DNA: TGTGCCAGCAGCTTAGAGGCGAGCGGGGGCGAGCAGTACTTC

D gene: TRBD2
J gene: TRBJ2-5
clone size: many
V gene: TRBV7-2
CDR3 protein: CASSLAAAAGQETQYF
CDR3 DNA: TGTGCCAGCAGCTTAGCGGCCGCAGCGGGGCAAGAGACCCAGTACTTC

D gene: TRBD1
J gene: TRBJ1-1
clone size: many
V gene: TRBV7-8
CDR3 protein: CASSPIGTGATEAFF
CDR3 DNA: TGTGCCAGCAGCCCCATCGGGACAGGGGCCACTGAAGCTTTCTTT

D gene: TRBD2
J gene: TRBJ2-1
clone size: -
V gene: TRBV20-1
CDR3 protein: CRISGGAGNEQFF
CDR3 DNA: TGCAGGATTAGCGGGGGGGCCGGTAATGAGCAGTTCTTC

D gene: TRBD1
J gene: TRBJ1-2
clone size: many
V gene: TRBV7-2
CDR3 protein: CASSLAEGAQGYTF
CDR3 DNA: TGTGCCAGCAGCTTAGCAGAGGGGGCGCAAGGCTACACCTTC

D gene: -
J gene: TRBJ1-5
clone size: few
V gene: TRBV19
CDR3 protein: CASRPRRVSNQPQHF
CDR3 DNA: TGTGCCAGTAGGCCCCGGAGGGTTAGCAATCAGCCCCAGCATTTT

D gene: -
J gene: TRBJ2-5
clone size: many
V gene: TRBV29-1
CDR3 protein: CSVELVGWETQYF
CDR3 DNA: TGCAGCGTTGAACTTGTAGGATGGGAGACCCAGTACTTC

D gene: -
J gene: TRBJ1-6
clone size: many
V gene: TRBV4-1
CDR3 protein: CASSVRTIIGNSPLHF
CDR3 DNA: TGCGCCAGCAGCGTGCGGACCATAATAGGCAATTCACCCCTCCACTTT